The clone carrying this TCR beta chain was seen a handful of times. Its antigen is unknown. Germline V lookup: CDR1 DFQATT, CDR2 SNEGSKA (reference sequence). The germline V and J ends were trimmed by 3 bases and 6 bases, with 12 bases remaining between them. The CDR3 is 13 amino acids. The data derive from a study of T-cell memory formation after mild COVID-19. General study points: From day 15 to 85, contracting clones were balanced between CD4 and CD8, whereas later expanders leaned toward CD4+.

TCRdb itself ran the 5' RACE reads through MiXCR, one entry per CDR3 protein. This sample has about 340,000 distinct CDR3 sequences, with approximately 16% found just once. This chain uses TRBV20-1 with TRBJ1-5, with a possible D match to TRBD1 (5 bases). This receptor was identified in a man aged 18 to 30 who had mild COVID-19 (a few samples of this study predate the infection). Cell type and time point are not known. Material: PBMCs or a T cell subset sorted from them (not recorded which). The CDR3 DNA reads as TGCAGTGCTAGGGGGGAGAGAGGTCAGCCCCAGCATTTT. Translating gives CSARGERGQPQHF.